These 17 T cell receptor beta chains came from one sample sequenced in a study of metastatic and nonmetastatic thyroid tumors. TCRdb called clones again from the PCR reads with MiXCR. The top ten hold about 52% of the sample, which has fewer than 15,000 clones, about 29% seen once. Thyroid surgery was performed in patients who had received no treatment beforehand. Sample: tumor tissue. Every receptor here comes from a male donor with papillary thyroid cancer or a benign thyroid nodule (not recorded which). Some clones in this sample may be carry-over from other donors' samples.

The genes are TRBV11-2 and TRBJ2-7; 9 positions match TRBD1. With V trimmed by 5 bases and J by 2 bases, 10 bases remained unmatched. The CDR3 extends over 16 amino acids. The germline V gene encodes CDR1 SGHAT and CDR2 FQNNGV. CDR3: CASSTIRGDRAYEQYF. CDR3 coding DNA: TGTGCCAGCAGCACCATACGGGGGGACAGGGCCTACGAGCAGTACTTC.

The rearrangement uses TRBV6-1 and TRBJ1-5; D is possibly TRBD1 (5 bases). The CDR3 has 14 amino acids. Trimming took off 6 bases at V and 11 bases at J, with 20 bases between the two ends. The germline CDR1 and CDR2 sequences are MNHNS and SASEGT. In DNA form, the CDR3 reads TGTGCCAGCAGGGGCGACAGAAGCAATCGGACCCAGCATTTT. It encodes CASRGDRSNRTQHF.

V and J are TRBV20-1 and TRBJ2-1; TRBD2 agrees at 9 bases. The CDR3 consists of 15 residues. Germline values: CDR1 DFQATT, CDR2 SNEGSKA (reference sequence). With 6 bases clipped from V and 6 bases from J, the junction kept 12 bases outside the gene matches. CDR3 sequence: CSAPWGGGAVNEQFF. The CDR3 DNA follows: TGCAGTGCCCCATGGGGCGGGGGGGCGGTCAATGAGCAGTTCTTC.

This clone was seen ten or more times. This chain links TRBV20-1 with TRBJ2-3, with 8 bases matching TRBD1. The junction had 5 bases not matched to a gene; V was cut back by 3 bases and J by 3 bases. Germline CDR1 DFQATT, CDR2 SNEGSKA (reference sequence). The CDR3 length is 14 residues. Here the CDR3 DNA reads TGCAGTGCTAGTGTGGACAGGGTAACAGATACGCAGTATTTT. Its protein product is CSASVDRVTDTQYF.

This clone appeared many times. This rearrangement joins TRBV27 to TRBJ2-2; 10 nucleotides match TRBD2. CDR3 length equals 14 residues. The V segment lost 6 bases and the J segment 6 bases; nucleotides outside the gene matches: 4. Germline V CDR1 and CDR2: MNHEY, SMNVEV (reference sequence). CDR3 in amino acids: CASRIAGGSGELFF. The CDR3 region has the DNA TGTGCCAGCAGGATAGCGGGGGGATCCGGGGAGCTGTTTTTT.

This clone was counted many times. The chain carries TRBV28 and TRBJ2-2, with 7 bases aligning to TRBD2. V trimming: 5 bases; J trimming: 6 bases; junction bases outside the gene matches: 6. Germline CDR1 is MDHEN and CDR2 is SYDVKM. This CDR3 comprises 14 residues. CDR3 sequence: CASSPWGRAGELFF. The CDR3 DNA reads as TGTGCCAGCAGTCCTTGGGGGAGGGCCGGGGAGCTGTTTTTT.

Comments on this clone: The junction shows a germline mismatch at one end, possibly a read error. The CDR3 DNA reads as TGTGCCAGCAGTTTGGGCAAGGTGATAGGTACTGGAAACACCAGAGATTTT. Amino acids: CASSLGKVIGTGNTRDF. V gene TRBV12-3 or TRBV12-4 combines with J gene TRBJ1-3; no reliable D call. This CDR3 is built from 17 residues.

This chain links TRBV28 with TRBJ2-1, with a tentative D call TRBD1 (5 bases). From germline, CDR1 is MDHEN and CDR2 SYDVKM. V was shortened by 5 bases and J by 4 bases, with 9 bases between the two germline ends. The CDR3 consists of 13 residues. CDR3: CASSRQWYNEQFF. CDR3 coding DNA: TGTGCCAGCAGTCGACAGTGGTACAATGAGCAGTTCTTC.

Remarks on this clone: Since a much larger clone is just one base distant, this may be a read error. The sample has other DNA sequences that encode this CDR3 too. The chain employs TRBV14 and TRBJ1-4; D remains ambiguous. The CDR3 has 14 residues. Germline V gene sequence: CDR1 SGHDN, CDR2 FVKESK. With 4 bases removed from V and 3 bases from J, the gap between germline ends came to 9 bases. CDR3 loop: CASSRGNPNEKLFF. CDR3 coding DNA: TGTGCCAGCAGCCGGGGAAATCCTAATGAAAAACTGTTTTTT. The full variable domain, with the rest looked up from reference TRBV14 and TRBJ1-4, is EAGVTQFPSHSVIEKGQTVTLRCDPISGHDNLYWYRRVMGKEIKFLLHFVKESKQDESGMPNNRFLAERTGGTYSTLKVQPAELEDSGVYFCASSRGNPNEKLFFGSGTQLSVL.

This clone was found many times. CDR3 amino acids: CASSSPTGMNTEAFF. CDR3 coding DNA: TGTGCCAGCTCATCCCCGACAGGGATGAACACTGAAGCTTTCTTT. The rearrangement uses TRBV18 and TRBJ1-1; 7 bases match TRBD1. The CDR3 sequence is 15 residues long. After removal of 5 bases from V and 0 bases from J, the junction contained 6 bases not matched to a gene. The germline V gene encodes CDR1 KGHSH and CDR2 LQKENI.

The chain is built from TRBV6-1 and TRBJ2-2; D is ambiguous. V dropped 3 bases and J dropped 7 bases, with 9 bases sitting between them. The germline V gene encodes CDR1 MNHNS and CDR2 SASEGT. The CDR3 loop spans 13 amino acids. The chain's CDR3 is CASSDNKGGELFF. The CDR3 DNA follows: TGTGCCAGCAGTGACAATAAGGGCGGGGAGCTGTTTTTT.

This clone was recorded a few times. The chain couples TRBV28 to TRBJ2-1; no reliable D call. V was cut by 8 bases and J by 0 bases, with 17 bases left in between. This CDR3 has 16 amino acids. The germline V gene encodes CDR1 MDHEN and CDR2 SYDVKM. The CDR3 protein is CASLLSGEVSYNEQFF. The DNA of the CDR3 is TGTGCCAGCCTACTGAGTGGAGAGGTCTCCTACAATGAGCAGTTCTTC.

This clone occurred many times. This chain uses TRBV6-1 with TRBJ2-7; D unclear. The CDR3 is 14 amino acids. V shed 5 bases and J shed 3 bases, with 14 bases lying between them. In germline, CDR1 is MNHNS, CDR2 SASEGT. The CDR3 loop is CASSNSIRYYEQYF. The CDR3 DNA is TGTGCCAGCAGTAACAGCATTCGTTACTACGAGCAGTACTTC.

The chain recombines TRBV6-1 with TRBJ2-7; 9 bases match TRBD1. Germline V gene data show CDR1 as MNHNS and CDR2 as SASEGT. This CDR3 is 13 amino acids long. V shed 6 bases, J shed 3 bases, and the junction held 3 bases outside the gene matches. The CDR3 loop is CASRQGALYEQYF. The CDR3 DNA follows: TGTGCCAGCAGACAGGGGGCTCTCTACGAGCAGTACTTC.

This clone was detected many times. This rearrangement joins TRBV20-1 to TRBJ2-5; 8 positions match TRBD2. The length of the CDR3 is 16 residues. Germline trimming cut 0 bases from V and 5 bases from J; bases unmatched to any gene: 11. Germline V gives CDR1 DFQATT, CDR2 SNEGSKA (reference sequence). The CDR3 loop reads CSARDGKLAVLETQYF. The CDR3 nucleotides are TGCAGTGCTAGAGACGGAAAACTAGCGGTCTTGGAGACCCAGTACTTC.

This chain uses TRBV20-1 with TRBJ2-1, with D perhaps TRBD2 (5 bases). Per the germline V gene, CDR1 is DFQATT and CDR2 is SNEGSKA (reference sequence). Trimming stripped 3 bases from V and 4 bases from J, with 22 bases between. The CDR3 loop spans 17 amino acids. The CDR3 sequence: CSASFGLGSGEYNEQFF. CDR3 nucleotide sequence: TGCAGTGCTAGTTTTGGTTTGGGCAGCGGAGAATACAATGAGCAGTTCTTC.

In this sample, this clone turned up many times. A much more abundant neighbour one base away suggests this may be a read error. This rearrangement joins TRBV6-1 to TRBJ1-1, with no clear D. The CDR3 runs 12 residues. Germline V gene data show CDR1 as MNHNS and CDR2 as SASEGT. Trimming removed 7 bases at V and 11 bases at J, with 17 bases between. CDR3 amino acids: CASIPDGRWAFF. The CDR3 nucleotides read TGTGCCAGCATCCCAGACGGACGGTGGGCTTTCTTT.